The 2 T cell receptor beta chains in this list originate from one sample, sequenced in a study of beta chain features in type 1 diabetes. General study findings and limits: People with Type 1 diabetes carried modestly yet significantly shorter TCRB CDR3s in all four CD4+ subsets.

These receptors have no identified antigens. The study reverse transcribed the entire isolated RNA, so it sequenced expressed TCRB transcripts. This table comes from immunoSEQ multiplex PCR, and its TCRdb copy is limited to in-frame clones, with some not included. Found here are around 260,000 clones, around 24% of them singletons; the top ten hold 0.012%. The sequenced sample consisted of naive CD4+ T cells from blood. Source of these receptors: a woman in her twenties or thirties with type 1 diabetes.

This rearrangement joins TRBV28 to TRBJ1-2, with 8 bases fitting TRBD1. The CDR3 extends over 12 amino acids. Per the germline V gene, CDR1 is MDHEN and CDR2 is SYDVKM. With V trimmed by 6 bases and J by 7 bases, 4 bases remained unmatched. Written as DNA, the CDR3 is TGTGCCAGCAGCTGGGGGACAGGTGGCTACACCTTC. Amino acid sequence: CASSWGTGGYTF.

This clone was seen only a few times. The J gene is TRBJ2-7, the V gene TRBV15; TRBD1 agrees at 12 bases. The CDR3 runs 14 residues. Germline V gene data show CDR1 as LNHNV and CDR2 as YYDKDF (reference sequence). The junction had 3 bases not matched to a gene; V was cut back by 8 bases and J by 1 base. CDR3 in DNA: TGTGCCACCTCGGGACAGGGGGCTTCCTACGAGCAGTACTTC. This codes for CATSGQGASYEQYF.